The rows below give T cell receptor beta chains drawn from one sample of a study of cytomegalovirus exposure and HLA in healthy donors. Here immunoSEQ multiplex PCR was the method, and the copy in TCRdb shows in-frame clones only, minus some. Seen here are 90,000 to 120,000 clones, 50% to 65% observed once, and the top ten hold 3% to 4.5%. Sequenced sample: PBMCs. The receptors derive from a man younger than 40 in good health and CMV-seropositive. The CDR3 runs from the conserved cysteine through the conserved F or W. D genes are given only for firm matches. Rows give clone size only sometimes, using once, few, many, or a class for an expanded clone.

>TRBJ2-7|.|TRBV5-1|.
TGCGCCAGCAGCACCGACAGACAAGGGCAGTACTTC
CASSTDRQGQYF
>TRBJ1-2|.|TRBV7-9|.
TGTGCCAGCAGCCCCGGGGGGGCTAACTATGGCTACACCTTC
CASSPGGANYGYTF
>TRBJ2-5|.|TRBV15|.
TGTGCCACCAGCTCCGCAGGGAAGACCCAGTACTTC
CATSSAGKTQYF
>TRBJ2-1|.|TRBV4-1|.
TGCGCCAGCAGCCAAGAGGACAGTCCCCTTGGGAATGAGCAGTTCTTC
CASSQEDSPLGNEQFF
>TRBJ1-6|few|TRBV7-9|TRBD1
TGTTCCAGCAGCTTATCGGGACAGGGGAGCTCACCCCTCCACTTT
CSSSLSGQGSSPLHF
>TRBJ1-6|.|TRBV7-9|.
TGTGCCAGCAGCTCACCTACCGGACAAACTTCGGATTCACCCCTCCACTTT
CASSSPTGQTSDSPLHF
>TRBJ2-3|.|TRBV5-4|.
TGTGCCAGCAGCGGGCAGAACACAGATACGCAGTATTTT
CASSGQNTDTQYF
>TRBJ1-2|.|TRBV5-6|TRBD1
TGTGCCAGCAGCACTACAGGGGGCAGTGACTATGGCTACACCTTC
CASSTTGGSDYGYTF
>TRBJ2-7|once|TRBV11-2|TRBD2
TGTGCCAGCAGCTTAGACAGCGGGGCTCACTACGAGCAGTACTTC
CASSLDSGAHYEQYF
>TRBJ1-1|few|TRBV10-3|.
TGTGCCATCAGGGCAGGGTTGGACACTGAAGCTTTCTTT
CAIRAGLDTEAFF
>TRBJ2-2|.|TRBV4-2|TRBD2
TGTGCCAGCAGCCAAGCGGTAATTATAGCGGGGACCGGGGAGCTGTTTTTT
CASSQAVIIAGTGELFF
>TRBJ2-5|once|TRBV5-1|.
TGCGCCAGCAGCCCACTCCCCGGGGCGGGGGCCCAAGAGACCCAGTACTTC
CASSPLPGAGAQETQYF
>TRBJ2-7|.|TRBV5-1|TRBD1
TGCGCCAGCGGACAGGGACCCTCCTACGAGCAGTACTTC
CASGQGPSYEQYF
>TRBJ1-2|.|TRBV29-1|.
TGCAGCGTTGACCTGACAGCGAACTATGGCTACACCTTC
CSVDLTANYGYTF
>TRBJ1-3|.|TRBV20-1|.
TGCAGTGCTTCAGGGGCAAACACCATATATTTT
CSASGANTIYF
>TRBJ2-3|few|TRBV7-9|.
TGTGCCAGCAGCTTCCCCCGGGATACGCAGTATTTT
CASSFPRDTQYF
>TRBJ2-7|few|TRBV5-1|TRBD2
TGCGCCAGCAGCTCGGGGGGAGGAGGAAGCTCCTACGAGCAGTACTTC
CASSSGGGGSSYEQYF
>TRBJ1-1|once|TRBV27|TRBD1
TGTGCCAGCAGTCCCCAGGGGGCAACGGGTACTGAAGCTTTCTTT
CASSPQGATGTEAFF
>TRBJ2-5|once|TRBV18|TRBD2
TGTGCCAGCTCACCGACTAGCGGGAAAGAGACCCAGTACTTC
CASSPTSGKETQYF
>TRBJ2-3|.|TRBV23-1|TRBD1
TGCGCCAGCAGTCTGGTAGGACAGGGGGCAGCTGATACGCAGTATTTT
CASSLVGQGAADTQYF
>TRBJ2-7|.|TRBV11-2|TRBD2
TGTGCCAGCAGCTTAGAGTACGGCGGGGGGGGCCACGAGCAGTACTTC
CASSLEYGGGGHEQYF
>TRBJ1-5|once|TRBV29-1|.
TGCAGCGTTGGGGCCGACCCCGGTCAGCCCCAGCATTTT
CSVGADPGQPQHF
>TRBJ1-5|.|TRBV11-1|TRBD1
TGTGCCAGCAGCCCCGGGACAGGGTTCGGACAGCCCCAGCATTTT
CASSPGTGFGQPQHF
>TRBJ2-3|.|TRBV29-1|.
TGCAGCTTACGGACTAGCACAGATACGCAGTATTTT
CSLRTSTDTQYF
>TRBJ2-5|.|TRBV5-1|.
TGCGCCAGCAGCCCAGGACTGTCGTACCAAGAGACCCAGTACTTC
CASSPGLSYQETQYF
>TRBJ1-3|.|TRBV5-1|.
TGCGCCAGCAGCGACGGGACACTGGATGGCACCATATATTTT
CASSDGTLDGTIYF
>TRBJ2-7|.|TRBV30|TRBD2
TGTGCCTGGAGTGTTCGGGGGGGGAGTTACGAGCAGTACTTC
CAWSVRGGSYEQYF
>TRBJ2-3|once|TRBV10-3|TRBD2
TGCGCCACCACTAGCGGGGGTGCAGATACGCAGTATTTT
CATTSGGADTQYF
>TRBJ1-6|.|TRBV14|TRBD1
TGTGCCAGCAGCCAAGGGATTAAGACAGGGGGTGTCTATAATTCACCCCTCCACTTT
CASSQGIKTGGVYNSPLHF
>TRBJ1-1|.|TRBV28|TRBD1
TGTGCCTCCGGGACAGGGGCCACCATGAACACTGAAGCTTTCTTT
CASGTGATMNTEAFF
>TRBJ2-7|.|TRBV11-3|TRBD1
TGTGCCAGCAGCCCCAGGGGGGTGACAGGGGGCTTGAACGAGCAGTACTTC
CASSPRGVTGGLNEQYF
>TRBJ2-3|.|TRBV5-1|.
TGCGCCAGCAGCCCACCTCTACCCTCCGGAGATACGCAGTATTTT
CASSPPLPSGDTQYF
>TRBJ2-3|few|TRBV5-1|TRBD2
TGCGCCAGCAGCGATACTAGCGGGGGACGCACAGATACGCAGTATTTT
CASSDTSGGRTDTQYF
>TRBJ1-2|.|TRBV6-6|.
TGTGCCAGCAGCCCAACGAGGGGCTACACCTTC
CASSPTRGYTF
>TRBJ2-7|.|TRBV5-1|TRBD1
TGCGCCAGCAGCGCGTTACAGGGGCCCTCCTACGAGCAGTACTTC
CASSALQGPSYEQYF
>TRBJ1-2|.|TRBV6-5|.
TGTGCCAGCAATAGGGTCAGGGGCGAGGTCTATGGCTACACCTTC
CASNRVRGEVYGYTF
>TRBJ1-3|few|TRBV29-1|.
TGCAGCGTCAGGACTGTTTACTCTGGAAACACCATATATTTT
CSVRTVYSGNTIYF
>TRBJ2-2|.|TRBV5-1|.
TGCGCCAGCAGAGAGGGGGGGCTTACCGGGGAGCTGTTTTTT
CASREGGLTGELFF
>TRBJ2-2|.|TRBV11-2|.
TGTGCCAGCAGCGGTGTCCGGGGTACGAACACCGGGGAGCTGTTTTTT
CASSGVRGTNTGELFF
>TRBJ1-4|.|TRBV5-6|.
TGTGCCAGCATCGCATGGGGCGCCACTAATGAAAAACTGTTTTTT
CASIAWGATNEKLFF
>TRBJ2-2|few|TRBV27|TRBD2
TGTGCCAGCAGTTCCCTCGGGGGGACCGGGGAGCTGTTTTTT
CASSSLGGTGELFF
>TRBJ2-7|.|TRBV27|.
TGTGCCAGCAGTTTTAGGGGATCCGACGAGCAGTACTTC
CASSFRGSDEQYF
>TRBJ1-1|.|TRBV11-3|TRBD1
TGTGCCAGCAGCTTAGGGGGACAGTGGTTCCCCCATAAGACGGATGAAGCTTTCTTT
CASSLGGQWFPHKTDEAFF
>TRBJ2-3|.|TRBV19|TRBD2
TGTGCCAGTATGCGGCTAGCGGGGGCGACAGATACGCAGTATTTT
CASMRLAGATDTQYF
>TRBJ2-7|once|TRBV7-6|.
TGTGCCAGCAGCCTCCCGATCGGACCGGGACTCTCCTACGAGCAGTACTTC
CASSLPIGPGLSYEQYF
>TRBJ1-2|few|TRBV6-1|TRBD1
TGTGCCAGCAGTGAAGCTGGGGGACAGCCGAGGGGCTACACCTTC
CASSEAGGQPRGYTF
>TRBJ2-7|.|TRBV6-1|TRBD1
TGTGCCAGCACCCGGGACAGGGATGCCTACGAGCAGTACTTC
CASTRDRDAYEQYF
>TRBJ1-1|.|TRBV6-5|.
TGTGCCAGCAGTTACTGGAGGGAAGGGACTGAAGCTTTCTTT
CASSYWREGTEAFF
>TRBJ2-7|.|TRBV11-3|TRBD1
TGTGCCAGCAGCGGACGGGACAGGGGGGACGAGCAGTACTTC
CASSGRDRGDEQYF
>TRBJ2-5|.|TRBV18|.
TGTGCCAGCTCACTGGTGGAGACTAGTCTGAAGACCCAGTACTTC
CASSLVETSLKTQYF
>TRBJ2-3|few|TRBV14|TRBD1
TGTGCCAGCAGTCGGGACAGGGTACGGCAGTATTTT
CASSRDRVRQYF
>TRBJ2-1|.|TRBV5-1|TRBD1
TGCGCCAGCACCAACCCACCGGGACAGGTTTACAATGAGCAGTTCTTC
CASTNPPGQVYNEQFF
>TRBJ2-1|.|TRBV11-3|TRBD2
TGTGCCAGCAGCCCCCGGATAGCGGGGGGGCACAATGAGCAGTTCTTC
CASSPRIAGGHNEQFF
>TRBJ2-7|.|TRBV27|.
TGTGCCAGCAGTTTGGCCGGGACTTCCTACGAGCAGTACTTC
CASSLAGTSYEQYF